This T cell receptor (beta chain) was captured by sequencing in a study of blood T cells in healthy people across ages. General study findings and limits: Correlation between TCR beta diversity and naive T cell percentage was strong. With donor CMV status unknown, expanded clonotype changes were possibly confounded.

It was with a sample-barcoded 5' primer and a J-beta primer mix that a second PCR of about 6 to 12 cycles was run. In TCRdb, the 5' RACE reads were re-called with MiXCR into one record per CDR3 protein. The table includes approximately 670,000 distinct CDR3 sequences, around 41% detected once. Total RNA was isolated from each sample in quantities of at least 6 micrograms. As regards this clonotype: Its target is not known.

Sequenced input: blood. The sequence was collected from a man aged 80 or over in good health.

CDR3 DNA sequence: TGTGCCAGTAGTGGCAGGGGAAATTCACCCCTCCACTTT. It specifies CASSGRGNSPLHF. The chain combines TRBV19 with TRBJ1-6; D is possibly TRBD1 (6 bases). CDR3 length equals 13 residues. Germline CDR1 is LNHDA and CDR2 is SQIVND (reference sequence). V dropped 5 bases and J dropped 7 bases, with 9 bases sitting between them.